This note documents a single TCR beta chain sequence. Assay used: immunoSEQ multiplex PCR; TCRdb lists only in-frame clones, some missing. The sample shows about 94,000 clones, around 90% of them seen only once. The entry originates in a study of identifying expanded T cells in peripheral blood. V dropped 4 bases and J dropped 0 bases, with 10 bases sitting between them. From germline, CDR1 is SGHKS and CDR2 YYEKEE (reference sequence). The CDR3 covers 14 residues. During the collection period, no donor immune events like infections were recorded. The chain links TRBV5-5 to TRBJ1-1, with D unresolved. This TCR was sampled from a person aged 18 to 75 in good health. Sequenced: blood. DNA for the CDR3: TGTGCCAGCAGCCCCGTGCGGGTGAACACTGAAGCTTTCTTT. Translation: CASSPVRVNTEAFF.